This T cell receptor beta chain was found in a study of blood T cell repertoires in COVID-19. Here immunoSEQ multiplex PCR was the method, and the copy in TCRdb shows in-frame clones only, minus some. The sample consists of over 200,000 clones, around 90% of them appearing once. Germline assignment: CDR1 KGHDR and CDR2 SFDVKD. The CDR3 covers 15 residues. V lost 1 base and J 4 bases, leaving 9 bases between the germline ends. Sequenced input: peripheral blood. The rearrangement uses TRBV24-1 and TRBJ2-2; D uncertain. The TCR sequence derives from a young adult with COVID-19, enrolled during active disease. This chain's CDR3 is CATSDLGQATGELFF. The CDR3 nucleotides are TGTGCCACCAGTGATTTAGGTCAGGCCACCGGGGAGCTGTTTTTT.